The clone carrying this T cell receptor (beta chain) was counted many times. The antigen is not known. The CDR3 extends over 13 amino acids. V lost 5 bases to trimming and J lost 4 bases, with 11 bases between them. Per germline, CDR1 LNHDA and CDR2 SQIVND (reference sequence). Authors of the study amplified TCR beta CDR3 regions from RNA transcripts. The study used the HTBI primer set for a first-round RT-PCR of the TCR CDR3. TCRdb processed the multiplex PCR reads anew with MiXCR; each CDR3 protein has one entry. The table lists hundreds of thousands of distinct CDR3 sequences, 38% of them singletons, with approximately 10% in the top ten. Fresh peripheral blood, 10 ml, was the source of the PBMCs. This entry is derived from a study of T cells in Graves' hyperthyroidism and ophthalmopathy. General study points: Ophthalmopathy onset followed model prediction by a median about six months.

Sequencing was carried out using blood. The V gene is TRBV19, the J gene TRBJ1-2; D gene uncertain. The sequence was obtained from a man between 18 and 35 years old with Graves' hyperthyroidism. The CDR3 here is CASSRQAGYGYTF. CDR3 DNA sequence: TGTGCCAGTAGTCGGCAGGCGGGCTATGGCTACACCTTC. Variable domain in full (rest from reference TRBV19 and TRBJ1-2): DGGITQSPKYLFRKEGQNVTLSCEQNLNHDAMYWYRQDPGQGLRLIYYSQIVNDFQKGDIAEGYSVSREKKESFPLTVTSAQKNPTAFYLCASSRQAGYGYTFGSGTRLTVV.